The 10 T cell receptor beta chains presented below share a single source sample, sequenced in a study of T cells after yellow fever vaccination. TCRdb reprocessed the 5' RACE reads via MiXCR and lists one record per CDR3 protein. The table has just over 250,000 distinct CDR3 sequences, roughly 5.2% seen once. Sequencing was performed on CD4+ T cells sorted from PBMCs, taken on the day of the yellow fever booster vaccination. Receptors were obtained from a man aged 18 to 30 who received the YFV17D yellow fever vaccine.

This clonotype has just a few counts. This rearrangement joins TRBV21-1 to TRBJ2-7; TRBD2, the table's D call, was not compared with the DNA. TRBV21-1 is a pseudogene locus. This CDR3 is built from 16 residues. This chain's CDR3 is CASSKVRGLSSYEQYF. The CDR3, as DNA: TGTGCCAGCAGCAAAGTTAGGGGACTTTCCTCCTACGAGCAGTACTTC.

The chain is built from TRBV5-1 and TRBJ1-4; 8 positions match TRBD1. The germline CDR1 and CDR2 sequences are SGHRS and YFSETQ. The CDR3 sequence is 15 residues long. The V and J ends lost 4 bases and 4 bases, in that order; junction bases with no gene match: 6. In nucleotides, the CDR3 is TGCGCCAGCAGCCCGGGACAGGCCTATAATGAAAAACTGTTTTTT. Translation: CASSPGQAYNEKLFF.

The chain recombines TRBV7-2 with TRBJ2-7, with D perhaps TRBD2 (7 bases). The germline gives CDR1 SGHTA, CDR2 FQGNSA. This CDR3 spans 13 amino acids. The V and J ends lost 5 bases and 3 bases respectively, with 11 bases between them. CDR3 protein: CASSRGADYEQYF. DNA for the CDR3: TGTGCCAGCAGCCGGGGGGCCGACTACGAGCAGTACTTC.

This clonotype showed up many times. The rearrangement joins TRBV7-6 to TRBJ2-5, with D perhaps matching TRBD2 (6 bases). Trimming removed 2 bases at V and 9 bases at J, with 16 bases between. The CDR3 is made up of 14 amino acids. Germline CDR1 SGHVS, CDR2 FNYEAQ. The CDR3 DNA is TGTGCCAGCAGCTTAACCGGGGGTGGCAAGGCCCAGTACTTC. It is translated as CASSLTGGGKAQYF.

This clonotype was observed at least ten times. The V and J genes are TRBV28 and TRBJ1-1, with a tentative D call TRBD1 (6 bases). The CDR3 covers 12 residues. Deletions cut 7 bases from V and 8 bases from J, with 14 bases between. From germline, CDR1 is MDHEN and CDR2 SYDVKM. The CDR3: CASISPGGEAFF. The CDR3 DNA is TGTGCCAGCATCTCACCGGGGGGCGAAGCTTTCTTT.

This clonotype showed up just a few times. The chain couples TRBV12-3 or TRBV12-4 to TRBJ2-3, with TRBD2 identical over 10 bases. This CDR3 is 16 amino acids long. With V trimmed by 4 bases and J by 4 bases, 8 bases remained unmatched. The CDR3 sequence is CASSSQKRGGSDTQYF. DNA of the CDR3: TGTGCCAGCAGTTCCCAGAAGCGGGGGGGTTCAGATACGCAGTATTTT.

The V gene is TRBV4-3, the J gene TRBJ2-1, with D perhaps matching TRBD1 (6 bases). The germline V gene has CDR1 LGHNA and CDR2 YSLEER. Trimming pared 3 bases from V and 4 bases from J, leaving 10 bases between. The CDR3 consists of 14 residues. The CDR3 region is CASSQMGQYNEQFF. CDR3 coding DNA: TGCGCCAGCAGCCAGATGGGACAATACAATGAGCAGTTCTTC.

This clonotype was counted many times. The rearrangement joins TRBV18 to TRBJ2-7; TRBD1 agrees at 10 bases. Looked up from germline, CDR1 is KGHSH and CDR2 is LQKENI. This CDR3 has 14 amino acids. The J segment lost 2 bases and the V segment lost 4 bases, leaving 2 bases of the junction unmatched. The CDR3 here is CASSLGQGAYEQYF. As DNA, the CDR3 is TGTGCCAGCTCACTCGGACAGGGGGCCTACGAGCAGTACTTC.

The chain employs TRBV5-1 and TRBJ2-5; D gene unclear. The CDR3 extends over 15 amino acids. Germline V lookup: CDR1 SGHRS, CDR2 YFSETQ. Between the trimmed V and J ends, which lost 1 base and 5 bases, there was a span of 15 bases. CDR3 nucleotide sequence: TGCGCCAGCAGCTTGAGCAGCACACGTGCGGAGACCCAGTACTTC. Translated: CASSLSSTRAETQYF. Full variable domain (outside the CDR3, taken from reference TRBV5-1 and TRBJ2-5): KAGVTQTPRYLIKTRGQQVTLSCSPISGHRSVSWYQQTPGQGLQFLFEYFSETQRNKGNFPGRFSGRQFSNSRSEMNVSTLELGDSALYLCASSLSSTRAETQYFGPGTRLLVL.

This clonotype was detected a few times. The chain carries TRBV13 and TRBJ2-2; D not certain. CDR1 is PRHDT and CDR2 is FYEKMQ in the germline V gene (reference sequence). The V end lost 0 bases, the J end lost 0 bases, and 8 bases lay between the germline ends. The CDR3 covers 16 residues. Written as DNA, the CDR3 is TGTGCCAGCAGCTTAGGAGCCGTCGCGAACACCGGGGAGCTGTTTTTT. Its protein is CASSLGAVANTGELFF. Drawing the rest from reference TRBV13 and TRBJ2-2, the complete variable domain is AAGVIQSPRHLIKEKRETATLKCYPIPRHDTVYWYQQGPGQDPQFLISFYEKMQSDKGSIPDRFSAQQFSDYHSELNMSSLELGDSALYFCASSLGAVANTGELFFGEGSRLTVL.